The 6 T cell receptor beta chains reported below all come from one sample, sequenced in a study of blood T cell repertoires in COVID-19. The assay was immunoSEQ multiplex PCR, and TCRdb's table has in-frame clones only and misses some. This table has 200,000 to 250,000 clones, 80% to 90% appearing once. The sample consisted of peripheral blood. Every receptor here comes from a young man with active or convalescent COVID-19.

The V call is TRBV6-1, the J call TRBJ2-6; D is undetermined. Per the germline V gene, CDR1 is MNHNS and CDR2 is SASEGT. V was shortened by 2 bases and J by 0 bases, with 5 bases between the two germline ends. CDR3 length: 15 residues. DNA for the CDR3: TGTGCCAGCAGTGAATATAGCTCTGGGGCCAACGTCCTGACTTTC. It translates to CASSEYSSGANVLTF.

This clone came up once. The J gene is TRBJ1-2, the V gene TRBV19; D is ambiguous. The germline V gene encodes CDR1 LNHDA and CDR2 SQIVND (reference sequence). CDR3 length: 15 residues. V dropped 6 bases and J dropped 2 bases, with 16 bases sitting between them. The CDR3 DNA is TGTGCCAGTAGGGGAGAAACCGCGTCGAACTATGGCTACACCTTC. Residues: CASRGETASNYGYTF. Full variable domain (missing parts from reference TRBV19 and TRBJ1-2): DGGITQSPKYLFRKEGQNVTLSCEQNLNHDAMYWYRQDPGQGLRLIYYSQIVNDFQKGDIAEGYSVSREKKESFPLTVTSAQKNPTAFYLCASRGETASNYGYTFGSGTRLTVV.

V usage is TRBV28 and J usage is TRBJ2-6, with 8 bases aligning to TRBD1. V was clipped by 6 bases and J by 0 bases; unmatched bases: 7. The CDR3 has 17 residues. The germline V gene has CDR1 MDHEN and CDR2 SYDVKM. This chain's CDR3 is CASSPTGGFSGANVLTF. The CDR3 bases are TGTGCCAGCAGCCCTACAGGGGGGTTCTCTGGGGCCAACGTCCTGACTTTC.

This chain joins TRBV2 and TRBJ2-7; the D gene is possibly TRBD1 (5 bases). Trimming stripped 4 bases from V and 2 bases from J, with 6 bases between. The CDR3 spans 12 residues. Germline V gene data show CDR1 as SNHLY and CDR2 as FYNNEI. The CDR3 DNA follows: TGTGCCAGCAGTGTGGACACCTACGAGCAGTACTTC. Translated, it gives CASSVDTYEQYF.

V is TRBV18 and J is TRBJ1-5; D is undetermined. The CDR3 consists of 13 residues. Trimming shortened V by 3 bases and J by 0 bases, and 3 bases separated the two germline ends. Germline values: CDR1 KGHSH, CDR2 LQKENI. The CDR3 DNA follows: TGTGCCAGCTCACCCAATAGCAATCAGCCCCAGCATTTT. Translating it yields CASSPNSNQPQHF.

The sample holds a few counts of this clone. The CDR3 reads CASSLRSGTSGSEQFF. In DNA, the CDR3 is TGTGCCAGCAGCTTAAGGTCCGGGACTAGCGGGAGTGAGCAGTTCTTC. V is TRBV7-9 and J is TRBJ2-1; 14 nucleotides align to TRBD2. Looked up from germline, CDR1 is SEHNR and CDR2 is FQNEAQ (reference sequence). CDR3 length: 16 residues. With V trimmed by 2 bases and J by 9 bases, 6 bases remained unmatched.